These 21 T cell receptor beta chains originate from one sample sequenced in a study of STAT5B mutations in CD4+ large granular lymphocyte leukemia. The protocol was immunoSEQ multiplex PCR, while the TCRdb copy is restricted to in-frame clones and leaves out a portion. The sample contains roughly 24,000 clones, around 72% of which appear only once. The specimen was CD4+ T cells from blood buffy coats. These receptor sequences come from a human donor in good health.

This clone was found a few times. This chain links TRBV21-1 with TRBJ1-1; TRBD1, the table's D call, was not compared with the DNA. TRBV21-1 is listed as a pseudogene. The CDR3 sequence is 15 residues long. CDR3 bases: TGTGCCAGCAGCAAAGGTCAGGGAATGAACACTGAAGCTTTCTTT. Translation: CASSKGQGMNTEAFF.

This chain uses TRBV5-1 with TRBJ2-5; 14 bases are a match to TRBD2. The germline CDR1 and CDR2 sequences are SGHRS and YFSETQ. V was clipped by 5 bases and J by 3 bases; unmatched bases: 12. The CDR3 contains 18 residues. CDR3 sequence: CASSRTIRGLAGEETQYF. Written as DNA, the CDR3 is TGCGCCAGCAGTCGGACTATCAGGGGACTAGCGGGGGAAGAGACCCAGTACTTC.

The chain recombines TRBV5-1 with TRBJ2-7; 7 positions match TRBD1. The CDR3 has 18 amino acids. CDR1 is SGHRS, CDR2 YFSETQ, per germline. Trimming took 2 bases from V and 3 from J; bases not matched to a gene: 17. CDR3 loop: CASSFAGTVLREDYEQYF. CDR3 DNA: TGCGCCAGCAGCTTCGCCGGGACAGTCCTAAGGGAAGACTACGAGCAGTACTTC.

V gene TRBV13 combines with J gene TRBJ2-1; the match to TRBD2 covers 9 bases. CDR3 length equals 15 residues. The germline V gene encodes CDR1 PRHDT and CDR2 FYEKMQ (reference sequence). Trimming at V came to 0 bases and at J to 11 bases, leaving 8 bases not matched to a gene. In DNA form, the CDR3 reads TGTGCCAGCAGCTTAGGGGTTAGCGGGGGTGCCAAGCAGTTCTTC. Translation gives CASSLGVSGGAKQFF.

J is TRBJ2-1 and V is TRBV21-1; the D call in the table, TRBD1, was not verified against the DNA. TRBV21-1 is a documented pseudogene. CDR3 length: 18 amino acids. This CDR3 reads CASSKRRCGTGGCYEQFF. For the CDR3, the DNA is TGTGCCAGCAGCAAAAGAAGGTGCGGGACAGGGGGTTGTTATGAGCAGTTCTTC.

V and J are TRBV4-2 and TRBJ1-2; D is unclear. Trimming left V 0 bases short and J 2 bases short, with 10 bases between. The CDR3 runs to 15 residues. Germline CDR1 is LGHNA and CDR2 is YNFKEQ. CDR3 nucleotides: TGTGCCAGCAGCCAAGATGGAACGGCGAACTATGGCTACACCTTC. Protein sequence: CASSQDGTANYGYTF.

The rearrangement uses TRBV25-1 and TRBJ2-2, with D maybe TRBD1 (6 bases). This CDR3 contains 16 residues. CDR1 MGHDK and CDR2 SYGVNS come from the germline V gene. Trimming took 4 bases from V and 2 from J, leaving 14 bases between them. The CDR3 nucleotides read TGTGCCAGCAGTGCAAGAGGGGGTCCTAACACCGGGGAGCTGTTTTTT. This encodes CASSARGGPNTGELFF.

The chain couples TRBV5-1 to TRBJ1-6, with a weak D call TRBD1 (5 bases). This CDR3 has 15 residues. Trimming cost V 5 bases and J 9 bases, with 18 bases left between them. Germline V CDR1 and CDR2: SGHRS, YFSETQ. The DNA of the CDR3 is TGCGCCAGCAGAGAAACAACAGGTATCGGTTCACCCCTCCACTTT. Its protein is CASRETTGIGSPLHF.

The J gene is TRBJ1-6, the V gene TRBV27, with 9 bases matching TRBD1. Germline V CDR1 and CDR2: MNHEY, SMNVEV (reference sequence). V dropped 6 bases and J dropped 5; count of bases not matched to a gene: 5. The CDR3 sequence is 15 residues long. In DNA, the CDR3 is TGTGCCAGCAGAATAGGGACAGGGAATAATTCACCCCTCCACTTT. Its protein product is CASRIGTGNNSPLHF.

The chain recombines TRBV28 with TRBJ1-2; a possible D gene is TRBD1 (5 bases). CDR1 MDHEN and CDR2 SYDVKM come from the germline V gene. This CDR3 comprises 15 residues. Trimming took off 4 bases at V and 1 base at J, with 13 bases between the two ends. The CDR3 nucleotides read TGTGCCAGCAGTTCATTCGGGGGGGATAACTATGGCTACACCTTC. Amino acid sequence: CASSSFGGDNYGYTF.

The rearrangement joins TRBV5-1 to TRBJ2-7, with D possibly being TRBD1 (5 bases). This CDR3 contains 14 residues. CDR1 and CDR2 (germline): SGHRS, YFSETQ. Trimming removed 5 bases from V and 0 bases from J, with 12 bases in between. The CDR3 spells CASSLQVSSYEQYF. CDR3 in DNA: TGCGCCAGCAGTTTACAGGTTTCCTCCTACGAGCAGTACTTC.

V gene TRBV28 combines with J gene TRBJ2-2, with TRBD1 matching 7 bases. Germline V gene data show CDR1 as MDHEN and CDR2 as SYDVKM. This CDR3 comprises 15 residues. The trim removed 2 bases at V and 7 bases at J, leaving 7 bases unmatched. CDR3 DNA sequence: TGTGCCAGCAGTTTACCGTTGACAGGGCACGGGGAGCTGTTTTTT. This gives the protein CASSLPLTGHGELFF.

The chain carries TRBV28 and TRBJ2-5, with D maybe TRBD1 (6 bases). Matching the DNA end better, TRBJ2-7 makes the J call doubtful. The CDR3 spans 13 residues. Germline V CDR1 and CDR2: MDHEN, SYDVKM. This chain's CDR3 is CASSSPQGHEQYF. The CDR3 DNA reads TGTGCCAGCAGTTCCCCCCAGGGGCACGAGCAGTACTTC.

The chain has TRBV5-6 and TRBJ1-2; a possible D gene is TRBD1 (6 bases). This CDR3 region has 13 residues. The V gene lost 4 bases and the J gene lost 7 bases, with 14 bases spanning the gap. The germline CDR1 and CDR2 sequences are SGHDT and YYEEEE. In DNA, the CDR3 is TGTGCCAGCAGCCTTTCGGGGGCGGGTGGCTACACCTTC. The encoded protein is CASSLSGAGGYTF.

The rearrangement uses TRBV6-6 and TRBJ1-6, with no clear D. The length of the CDR3 is 12 residues. The germline gives CDR1 MNHNY, CDR2 SVGAGI (reference sequence). Trimming left V 8 bases short and J 14 bases short, with 16 bases between. The CDR3 DNA reads TGTGCCAGCGGGCTTTCTGCTTCCACCCTCCACTTT. Translation: CASGLSASTLHF.

CDR3 nucleotide sequence: TGTGCCAGCAGCTTACGGCAGGGGACAGGATCACCCCTCCACTTT. Amino acid sequence: CASSLRQGTGSPLHF. The rearrangement joins TRBV11-2 to TRBJ1-6; 8 bases line up with TRBD1. V dropped 2 bases and J dropped 10; count of bases not matched to a gene: 7. CDR1 and CDR2 from the germline V gene are SGHAT and FQNNGV. This CDR3 contains 15 residues. Full variable domain (remainder filled in from reference TRBV11-2 and TRBJ1-6): EAGVAQSPRYKIIEKRQSVAFWCNPISGHATLYWYQQILGQGPKLLIQFQNNGVVDDSQLPKDRFSAERLKGVDSTLKIQPAKLEDSAVYLCASSLRQGTGSPLHFGNGTRLTVT.

The chain has TRBV25-1 and TRBJ1-1; 9 nucleotides agree with TRBD1. Germline CDR1 MGHDK, CDR2 SYGVNS. CDR3 length equals 13 residues. J lost 7 bases, V lost 6 bases, and 6 bases had no gene match. CDR3 bases: TGTGCCAGCAGGGGACAGGGATATCGTGAAGCTTTCTTT. Protein sequence: CASRGQGYREAFF.

The gene calls are TRBV7-2 and TRBJ2-2, with TRBD1 identical over 8 bases. The trim removed 5 bases at V and 5 bases at J, leaving 13 bases unmatched. There are 17 residues in the CDR3. Germline CDR1 SGHTA, CDR2 FQGNSA. The CDR3 region is CASSQSPGGVNTGELFF. CDR3 bases: TGTGCCAGCAGCCAAAGTCCAGGGGGCGTAAATACCGGGGAGCTGTTTTTT.

This chain's CDR3 is CASSSRENTEAFF. CDR3 in DNA: TGTGCCAGCAGCTCACGGGAGAACACTGAAGCTTTCTTT. The chain combines TRBV7-8 with TRBJ1-1, with D hard to call. CDR3 length: 13 amino acids. CDR1 and CDR2 from the germline V gene are SGHVS and FQNEAQ. V lost 4 bases, J lost 1 base, and 7 bases lay in between.

The chain uses TRBV5-1 and TRBJ1-4; D ambiguous. Germline loops: CDR1 SGHRS, CDR2 YFSETQ. Trimming left V 0 bases short and J 5 bases short, with 11 bases between. The CDR3 is 15 residues long. CDR3 protein: CASSLGSGQNEKLFF. CDR3 DNA: TGCGCCAGCAGCTTGGGCAGTGGCCAAAATGAAAAACTGTTTTTT.

The chain joins TRBV14 to TRBJ2-5; TRBD2 matches at 11 bases. The germline CDR1 and CDR2 sequences are SGHDN and FVKESK. The CDR3 has 18 residues. Trimming cost V 1 base and J 2 bases; bases outside gene matches: 9. DNA for the CDR3: TGTGCCAGCAGCCAAGGTTGGGGGAGACTAGCGGGGCAAGAGACCCAGTACTTC. This sequence encodes CASSQGWGRLAGQETQYF.